This entry features one T cell receptor beta chain sequence. How the authors handled the data: Using reference gene primer amplification, nucleated cell counts were estimated. Assay: immunoSEQ multiplex PCR; the TCRdb copy retains only in-frame clones and omits some. V and J calls and clone size come straight from that table; D and trimming were deduced from the DNA. Altogether 90,000 to 100,000 clones are present, 86% being singletons, with the ten largest covering more than 1.5%. This record belongs to a study of blood T cell repertoires in COVID-19. As for the study in general: Samples of COVID-19 (acute and convalescent) were obtained from the United States, Italy and Spain. PBMCs, B-cell-depleted T cells, or T cells were the source of the cDNA or gDNA that made up the material.

The CDR3 extends over 17 amino acids. The J segment lost 2 bases and the V segment lost 5 bases, leaving 12 bases of the junction unmatched. Germline-derived CDR1 and CDR2 are MDHEN and SYDVKM. Input material: peripheral blood. J is TRBJ1-3 and V is TRBV28; TRBD1 aligns across 7 bases. The sequence derives from an older man with acute or convalescent COVID-19. CDR3 loop: CASSPNRGLLTGNTIYF. In DNA form, the CDR3 reads TGTGCCAGCAGTCCCAACAGGGGCCTCTTGACTGGAAACACCATATATTTT.